This passage covers 27 T cell receptor beta chains from one sample sequenced in a study of T cells in localized non-small cell lung cancer. TCRdb's copy holds only in-frame clones and misses some; the assay was immunoSEQ multiplex PCR. The table lists 45,000 to 60,000 clones, around 86% of them singletons. Sequencing used PBMCs, obtained before any cancer treatment. The receptors derive from a man aged 40 to 69 with stage II lung adenocarcinoma.

This clone was detected once. The chain carries TRBV4-1 and TRBJ1-2, with D unclear. Germline V lookup: CDR1 MGHRA, CDR2 YSYEKL. Trimming removed 0 bases at V and 4 bases at J, with 12 bases between. The CDR3 runs 15 residues. The CDR3 sequence is CASSQERPKGYGYTF. The CDR3 coding sequence is TGCGCCAGCAGCCAAGAAAGGCCCAAGGGCTATGGCTACACCTTC.

CDR3 amino acids: CASSRSGVVRETQYF. For the CDR3, the DNA is TGTGCCAGCAGTAGGTCGGGGGTGGTCCGAGAGACCCAGTACTTC. The J gene is TRBJ2-5, the V gene TRBV2; tentatively, D is TRBD2 (6 bases). Trimming pared 5 bases from V and 4 bases from J, leaving 17 bases between. Germline V CDR1 and CDR2: SNHLY, FYNNEI. The CDR3 runs 15 residues.

The chain is built from TRBV5-1 and TRBJ1-3, with D unclear. The CDR3 has 15 amino acids. Germline V gene sequence: CDR1 SGHRS, CDR2 YFSETQ. V was clipped by 0 bases and J by 0 bases, with 7 bases between them. CDR3: CASSLDSPSGNTIYF. In nucleotides, the CDR3 is TGCGCCAGCAGCTTGGACAGCCCCTCTGGAAACACCATATATTTT.

There are a few counts of this clone. The rearrangement uses TRBV2 and TRBJ2-5; 7 positions agree with TRBD1. This CDR3 has 13 amino acids. The germline V gene has CDR1 SNHLY and CDR2 FYNNEI. Trimming took 4 bases from V and 5 from J; bases not matched to a gene: 4. The CDR3 here is CASSVGGGETQYF. In DNA, the CDR3 is TGTGCCAGCAGTGTAGGGGGCGGTGAGACCCAGTACTTC.

The chain uses TRBV10-3 and TRBJ1-4; TRBD1 agrees at 11 bases. After removal of 6 bases from V and 4 bases from J, the junction contained 7 bases not matched to a gene. Germline values: CDR1 ENHRY, CDR2 SYGVKD. CDR3 length equals 16 residues. This CDR3 reads CAISPGQGVLNEKLFF. CDR3 in DNA: TGTGCCATCAGCCCGGGACAGGGGGTGCTTAATGAAAAACTGTTTTTT.

This sequence joins TRBV4-2 and TRBJ1-2, with a weak D call TRBD1 (6 bases). Germline lookup yields CDR1 LGHNA and CDR2 YNFKEQ. This CDR3 is 16 amino acids long. V lost 1 base and J 8 bases, leaving 20 bases between the germline ends. The CDR3 spells CASSQAVSRGTWGYTF. The DNA of the CDR3 is TGTGCCAGCAGCCAAGCGGTGTCTAGGGGGACATGGGGCTACACCTTC.

The gene calls are TRBV2 and TRBJ1-4; D remains ambiguous. The CDR3 is 15 residues long. V dropped 6 bases and J dropped 2 bases, with 13 bases sitting between them. From germline, CDR1 is SNHLY and CDR2 FYNNEI. The CDR3 region has the DNA TGTGCCAGCAGACGCGGACGAGTCACTAATGAAAAACTGTTTTTT. Translation: CASRRGRVTNEKLFF.

The chain combines TRBV15 with TRBJ2-3; 12 bases align to TRBD2. Trimming removed 0 bases from V and 2 bases from J; junction bases left unmatched: 6. From germline, CDR1 is LNHNV and CDR2 YYDKDF (reference sequence). The CDR3 spans 18 residues. CDR3 residues: CATSRDKTSGGPTDTQYF. The CDR3 DNA reads as TGTGCCACCAGCAGAGATAAGACTAGCGGGGGACCCACAGATACGCAGTATTTT.

The chain links TRBV9 to TRBJ2-5; D possibly corresponds to TRBD1 (6 bases). The CDR3 totals 15 residues. The germline V gene has CDR1 SGDLS and CDR2 YYNGEE. V was pared by 0 bases and J by 0 bases, with 9 bases between. The CDR3 here is CASSVDRDNQETQYF. Written as DNA, the CDR3 is TGTGCCAGCAGCGTAGACAGGGACAACCAAGAGACCCAGTACTTC.

By share, this clone ranks as medium-sized. An end of the junction differs from the germline gene, which may be a read error. This chain joins TRBV7-2 and TRBJ1-6; no clear D. Looked up from germline, CDR1 is SGHTA and CDR2 is FQGNSA. The CDR3 has 12 residues. This CDR3 is CASSLSDSPLHF. For the CDR3, the DNA is TGTGCCAGCAGCTTGAGCGATTCGCCCCTCCACTTT.

The rearrangement links TRBV5-4 to TRBJ2-7; maybe TRBD2 (5 bases). V was trimmed by 4 bases and J by 2 bases, leaving 10 bases between them. Germline CDR1 SGHNT, CDR2 YYREEE (reference sequence). The CDR3 runs 13 residues. The CDR3 loop reads CASSMDGTYEQYV. The CDR3 DNA reads as TGTGCCAGCAGCATGGACGGGACCTACGAGCAGTACGTC.

The chain recombines TRBV4-1 with TRBJ2-5; D possibly corresponds to TRBD2 (5 bases). Trimming stripped 0 bases from V and 2 bases from J, with 13 bases between. Germline CDR1 and CDR2: MGHRA and YSYEKL. The CDR3 runs 16 residues. The CDR3 DNA reads as TGCGCCAGCAGCCAAGAGCTAGCCAGGTATCAAGAGACCCAGTACTTC. Its translation is CASSQELARYQETQYF.

The chain is built from TRBV11-1 and TRBJ2-2; D call uncertain. Germline CDR1 and CDR2: SGHAT and FQDESV (reference sequence). V lost 3 bases to trimming and J lost 8 bases, with 19 bases between them. The CDR3 totals 16 residues. CDR3 DNA sequence: TGTGCCAGCAGCTTGACCCCTAGGACCTCAGTGGGGGAGCTGTTTTTT. Translating gives CASSLTPRTSVGELFF.

The CDR3 DNA follows: TGTGCCAGCAGCTCGCCGCAGGGATCACTCACCGGGGAGCTGTTTTTT. This gives the protein CASSSPQGSLTGELFF. The chain employs TRBV5-5 and TRBJ2-2; the D gene is possibly TRBD1 (5 bases). The germline V gene encodes CDR1 SGHKS and CDR2 YYEKEE (reference sequence). The CDR3 consists of 16 residues. The V end lost 3 bases, the J end lost 4 bases, and 16 bases lay between the germline ends.

This clone was found a few times. The rearrangement joins TRBV2 to TRBJ2-4; 8 nucleotides align to TRBD1. Germline trimming cut 3 bases from V and 7 bases from J; bases unmatched to any gene: 2. CDR3 length: 13 amino acids. CDR1 is SNHLY and CDR2 is FYNNEI in the germline V gene. Here the CDR3 reads CASSEGQVNIQYF. The CDR3 nucleotides read TGTGCCAGCAGTGAGGGACAGGTTAACATTCAGTACTTC.

This clone has only one observation. V and J are TRBV6-6 and TRBJ1-1; the D is unclear. The CDR3 extends over 12 amino acids. V shed 0 bases and J shed 8 bases, with 7 bases lying between them. Germline loops: CDR1 MNHNY, CDR2 SVGAGI (reference sequence). CDR3 bases: TGTGCCAGCAGTTACTCGATACAGGAAGCTTTCTTT. Its protein is CASSYSIQEAFF.

The rearrangement links TRBV27 to TRBJ2-7; a weak D match, TRBD1 (6 bases). Between the trimmed V and J ends, which lost 2 bases and 3 bases, there was a span of 11 bases. The CDR3 is 14 residues long. Germline values: CDR1 MNHEY, CDR2 SMNVEV (reference sequence). The CDR3 DNA reads TGTGCCAGCAGTTTAACCCTAGGGGGCTACGAGCAGTACGTC. The encoded protein is CASSLTLGGYEQYV.

V usage is TRBV19 and J usage is TRBJ1-3, with 7 nucleotides matching TRBD1. The CDR3 totals 18 residues. CDR1 is LNHDA, CDR2 SQIVND, per germline (reference sequence). The V and J ends lost 7 bases and 1 base, in that order; junction bases with no gene match: 16. CDR3 loop: CASTANSATGRSGNTIYF. The CDR3 region has the DNA TGTGCCAGTACCGCCAATTCGGCGACAGGGAGGTCTGGAAACACCATATATTTT.

The rearrangement uses TRBV29-1 and TRBJ2-2; TRBD1 matches at 9 bases. CDR1 and CDR2 (germline): SQVTM, ANQGSEA. With 4 bases clipped from V and 5 bases from J, the junction kept 2 bases outside the gene matches. This CDR3 comprises 13 residues. The CDR3 nucleotides are TGCAGCGTTGTAGACAGGGGGACCGGGGAGCTGTTTTTT. Amino acid sequence: CSVVDRGTGELFF.

J is TRBJ2-5 and V is TRBV27; D remains ambiguous. Germline CDR1 and CDR2: MNHEY and SMNVEV (reference sequence). CDR3 length equals 12 residues. V lost 5 bases to trimming and J lost 6 bases, with 10 bases between them. CDR3 in amino acids: CASSTLGKTQYF. CDR3 coding DNA: TGTGCCAGCAGTACCTTAGGAAAGACCCAGTACTTC.

This clone was recorded once. The chain joins TRBV5-8 to TRBJ1-3; no definite D call. CDR1 and CDR2 from the germline V gene are SGHTS and YDEGEE. Trimming pared 0 bases from V and 0 bases from J, leaving 10 bases between. This CDR3 is built from 16 residues. CDR3 coding DNA: TGTGCCAGCAGCTTGGGGCCCTACTACTCTGGAAACACCATATATTTT. This gives the protein CASSLGPYYSGNTIYF. Together with reference TRBV5-8 and TRBJ1-3, the CDR3 gives the full variable domain: EAGVTQSPTHLIKTRGQQATLRCSPISGHTSVYWYQQALGLGLQFLLWYDEGEERNRGNFPPRFSGRQFPNYSSELNVNALELEDSALYLCASSLGPYYSGNTIYFGEGSWLTVV.

This chain uses TRBV18 with TRBJ1-1; D not resolved. The germline V gene encodes CDR1 KGHSH and CDR2 LQKENI. V gave up 6 bases and J gave up 4 bases, with 15 bases separating them. CDR3 length: 14 amino acids. The CDR3 sequence is CASSSDTPGTEAFF. As DNA, the CDR3 is TGTGCCAGCTCCTCAGACACCCCGGGCACTGAAGCTTTCTTT.

The chain combines TRBV10-3 with TRBJ2-5, with D unclear. The germline gives CDR1 ENHRY, CDR2 SYGVKD. V lost 8 bases to trimming and J lost 1 base, with 8 bases between them. The CDR3 totals 12 residues. The CDR3 DNA is TGTGCCATCGGCGCAGCCCAAGAGACCCAGTACTTC. Amino acids: CAIGAAQETQYF.

The V gene is TRBV29-1, the J gene TRBJ1-1; D possibly corresponds to TRBD1 (6 bases). Trimming removed 7 bases at V and 2 bases at J, with 14 bases between. The CDR3 loop spans 13 amino acids. Looked up from germline, CDR1 is SQVTM and CDR2 is ANQGSEA. CDR3: CSAQRGQNTEAFF. CDR3 nucleotide sequence: TGCAGCGCCCAAAGGGGACAAAACACTGAAGCTTTCTTT.

V and J are TRBV5-6 and TRBJ1-6; 7 bases agree with TRBD1. There are 14 residues in the CDR3. With V trimmed by 0 bases and J by 7 bases, 1 base remained unmatched. Germline CDR1 SGHDT, CDR2 YYEEEE. The CDR3 sequence is CASSLVTGNSPLHF. In DNA form, the CDR3 reads TGTGCCAGCAGCTTGGTGACAGGGAATTCACCCCTCCACTTT.

About this clone itself: At one end, the junction sequence differs from germline, possibly due to a read error. The chain joins TRBV5-6 to TRBJ1-1; D is ambiguous. The CDR3 runs 14 residues. Germline V gene sequence: CDR1 SGHDT, CDR2 YYEEEE. The CDR3 loop reads CASTLGGLNTEAFF. CDR3 DNA: TGTGCCAGCACCTTGGGCGGGTTGAACACTGAAGCTTTCTTT.

This clone was seen once. The chain couples TRBV6-6 to TRBJ1-1; TRBD1 is a possible D gene (6 bases). V was pared by 0 bases and J by 12 bases, with 20 bases between. CDR1 is MNHNY and CDR2 is SVGAGI in the germline V gene (reference sequence). This CDR3 comprises 15 residues. The CDR3 DNA is TGTGCCAGCAGTTACTCGAGGGCAGGGGCCTCGAAGACTTTCTTT. Its protein product is CASSYSRAGASKTFF.